Here is one T cell receptor (beta chain) with its context. What antigen it recognizes has not been identified. Base qualities are not recorded, but no much larger clone differs from it by a single base. The germline V gene specifies SGHAT as CDR1 and FQNNGV as CDR2. From the cysteine up to the phenylalanine, the CDR3 has a length of 12 residues. Only the CDR3 region is kept as DNA, spanning 36 bases read in frame from base 1. Deletion took 5 bases off V and 6 bases off J, with a span of 10 bases between the germline ends. This sample stems from a study of control samples from healthy donors and cancer patients (dated by TCRdb to 2019 to 2021). Libraries were constructed by the immunoSEQ multiplex PCR assay. TCRdb obtained this table from immuneACCESS and retained in-frame rearrangements with V and J assigned. These tables miss some clones; where compared with another copy, unresolved V genes account for less than half of the shortfall, and the remainder is unexplained. The sample has tens of thousands of clones on record, roughly 91% of them singletons. The ten largest clones capture 17% of the sample.

The sequenced sample was blood. The TCR was taken from a man aged 45 to 65 in good health. The V and J genes are TRBV11-2 and TRBJ1-1, with the D gene not clear enough to name. DNA sequence: TGTGCCAGCAGCCCGAGCGCCCCTGAAGCTTTCTTT. Translated, this gives CASSPSAPEAFF.